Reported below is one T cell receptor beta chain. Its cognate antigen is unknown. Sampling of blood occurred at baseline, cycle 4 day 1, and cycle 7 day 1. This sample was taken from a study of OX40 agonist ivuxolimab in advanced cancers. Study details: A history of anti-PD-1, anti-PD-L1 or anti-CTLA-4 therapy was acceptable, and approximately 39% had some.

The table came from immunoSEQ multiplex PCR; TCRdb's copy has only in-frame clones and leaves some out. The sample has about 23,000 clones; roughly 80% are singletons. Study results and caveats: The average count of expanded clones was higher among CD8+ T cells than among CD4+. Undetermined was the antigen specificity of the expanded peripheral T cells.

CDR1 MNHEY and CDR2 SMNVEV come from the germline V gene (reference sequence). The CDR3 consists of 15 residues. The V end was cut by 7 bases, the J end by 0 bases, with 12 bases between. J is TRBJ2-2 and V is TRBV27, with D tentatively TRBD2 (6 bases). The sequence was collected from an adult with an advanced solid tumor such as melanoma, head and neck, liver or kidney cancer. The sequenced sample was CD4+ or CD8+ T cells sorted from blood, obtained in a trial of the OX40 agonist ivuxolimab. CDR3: CASIEGLPNTGELFF. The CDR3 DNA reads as TGTGCCAGCATCGAGGGACTTCCGAACACCGGGGAGCTGTTTTTT.